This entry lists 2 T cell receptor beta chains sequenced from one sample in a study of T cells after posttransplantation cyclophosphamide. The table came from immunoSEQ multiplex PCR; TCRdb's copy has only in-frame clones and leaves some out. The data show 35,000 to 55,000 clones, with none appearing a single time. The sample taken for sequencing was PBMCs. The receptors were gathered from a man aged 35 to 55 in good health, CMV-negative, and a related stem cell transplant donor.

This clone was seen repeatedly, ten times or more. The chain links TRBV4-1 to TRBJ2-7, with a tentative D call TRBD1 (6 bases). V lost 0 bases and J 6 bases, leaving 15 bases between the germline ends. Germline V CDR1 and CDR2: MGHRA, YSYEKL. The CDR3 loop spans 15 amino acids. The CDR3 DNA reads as TGCGCCAGCAGCCAAGATTCGCAGGGGATGCGCGAGCAGTACTTC. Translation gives CASSQDSQGMREQYF.

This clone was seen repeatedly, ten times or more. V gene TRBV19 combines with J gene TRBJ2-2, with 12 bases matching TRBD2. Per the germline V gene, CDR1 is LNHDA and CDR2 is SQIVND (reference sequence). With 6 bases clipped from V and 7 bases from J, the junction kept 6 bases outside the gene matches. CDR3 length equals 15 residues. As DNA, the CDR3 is TGTGCCAGTAGGCTGACTAGCGGGAGAGGCGGGGAGCTGTTTTTT. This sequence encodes CASRLTSGRGGELFF. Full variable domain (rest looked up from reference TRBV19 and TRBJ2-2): DGGITQSPKYLFRKEGQNVTLSCEQNLNHDAMYWYRQDPGQGLRLIYYSQIVNDFQKGDIAEGYSVSREKKESFPLTVTSAQKNPTAFYLCASRLTSGRGGELFFGEGSRLTVL.